Each of the 3 T cell receptor beta chains below was sequenced from the same sample in a study of cytomegalovirus exposure and HLA in healthy donors (dated by TCRdb to about 2017). The protocol used for the library was the immunoSEQ multiplex PCR assay. For the multiplex PCR, a mixture combining 60 forward primers for TCR Vbeta segments and 13 reverse primers for TCR Jbeta segments was used. Sourced from immuneACCESS, this table was stored by TCRdb with only in-frame sequences that have V and J called. A share of the clones is absent; for the studies checked, an unresolved V gene accounts for under half, and the remainder has no known explanation. Within this sample are more than 75,000 clones, with roughly 79% of them counted one time only. The ten largest clones add up to roughly 3.8% of the sample. Input material: PBMCs. These receptors all stem from a woman between 40 and 55 years old in good health and CMV-seronegative.

Here the CDR3 reads CASSQGGQGFVYGYTF. The CDR3 DNA reads as TGCGCCAGCAGCCAAGGTGGACAGGGGTTTGTTTATGGCTACACCTTC. The rearrangement uses TRBV4-1 and TRBJ1-2, with 9 bases lining up with TRBD1. V lost 1 base to trimming and J lost 5 bases; unmatched junction nucleotides: 8. This CDR3 region has 16 residues. From germline, CDR1 is MGHRA and CDR2 YSYEKL.

The rearrangement uses TRBV5-6 and TRBJ1-2; D is undetermined. The CDR3 runs to 14 residues. V gave up 2 bases and J gave up 0 bases, with 8 bases separating them. The V gene's germline CDR1 is SGHDT and CDR2 YYEEEE. The CDR3 nucleotides are TGTGCCAGCAGCTTCGGAGGGTCTAACTATGGCTACACCTTC. Protein product: CASSFGGSNYGYTF.

This chain uses TRBV5-1 with TRBJ2-2, with TRBD1 identical over 9 bases. CDR3 length: 16 amino acids. The junction had 4 bases not matched to a gene; V was cut back by 0 bases and J by 4 bases. The germline V gene has CDR1 SGHRS and CDR2 YFSETQ. This CDR3 is CASSLVGTGSTGELFF. The CDR3, as DNA: TGCGCCAGCAGCTTGGTAGGGACAGGGTCCACCGGGGAGCTGTTTTTT.